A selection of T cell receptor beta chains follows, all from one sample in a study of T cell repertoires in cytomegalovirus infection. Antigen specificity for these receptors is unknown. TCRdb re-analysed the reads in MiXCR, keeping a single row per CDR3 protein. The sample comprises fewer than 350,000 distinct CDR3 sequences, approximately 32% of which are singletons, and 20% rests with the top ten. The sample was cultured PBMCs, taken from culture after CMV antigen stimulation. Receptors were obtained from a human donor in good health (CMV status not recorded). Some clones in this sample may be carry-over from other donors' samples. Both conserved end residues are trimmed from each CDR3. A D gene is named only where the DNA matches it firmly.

CDR3aa: ASFHNVGSGNTIY
j_gene: TRBJ1-3
d_gene: .
v_gene: TRBV12-3/TRBV12-4

CDR3aa: AISDGQGNEKLF
j_gene: TRBJ1-4
d_gene: TRBD1
v_gene: TRBV10-3

CDR3aa: ASSLQGKGGYT
j_gene: TRBJ1-2
d_gene: TRBD1
v_gene: TRBV12-3/TRBV12-4

CDR3aa: ASSPSYGYT
j_gene: TRBJ1-2
d_gene: .
v_gene: TRBV18

CDR3aa: ASSFYRERNTEAF
j_gene: TRBJ1-1
d_gene: .
v_gene: TRBV7-8

CDR3aa: ASSQAGVGDKNIQY
j_gene: TRBJ2-4
d_gene: .
v_gene: TRBV12-3/TRBV12-4

CDR3aa: ASSFLAGETYNEQF
j_gene: TRBJ2-1
d_gene: TRBD2
v_gene: TRBV11-2

CDR3aa: ASSSRTGHHYGYT
j_gene: TRBJ1-2
d_gene: TRBD1
v_gene: TRBV6-2/TRBV6-3

CDR3aa: ASSVGGTDTQY
j_gene: TRBJ2-3
d_gene: .
v_gene: TRBV7-3

CDR3aa: ASSQDLTGGTQY
j_gene: TRBJ2-5
d_gene: TRBD1
v_gene: TRBV3-1

CDR3aa: ASSFRGVSYEQY
j_gene: TRBJ2-7
d_gene: .
v_gene: TRBV19

CDR3aa: AGRTGDTYGYT
j_gene: TRBJ1-2
d_gene: TRBD1
v_gene: TRBV6-6

CDR3aa: ASSPLGTGAYEQY
j_gene: TRBJ2-7
d_gene: TRBD1
v_gene: TRBV28

CDR3aa: ASSERSGAYEQY
j_gene: TRBJ2-7
d_gene: .
v_gene: TRBV6-1

CDR3aa: ASRPNRGGNTGELF
j_gene: TRBJ2-2
d_gene: .
v_gene: TRBV19

CDR3aa: ASSFGKGRGTGTYEQY
j_gene: TRBJ2-7
d_gene: TRBD1
v_gene: TRBV5-5

CDR3aa: AISDGGGTDTQY
j_gene: TRBJ2-3
d_gene: .
v_gene: TRBV10-3

CDR3aa: ASSLGAPNTEAF
j_gene: TRBJ1-1
d_gene: .
v_gene: TRBV7-2

CDR3aa: ASSYKGPLYNEQF
j_gene: TRBJ2-1
d_gene: .
v_gene: TRBV6-5

CDR3aa: ASSVGNGPRYGYT
j_gene: TRBJ1-2
d_gene: .
v_gene: TRBV9

CDR3aa: ASSLGRGGPQETQY
j_gene: TRBJ2-5
d_gene: TRBD2
v_gene: TRBV7-9

CDR3aa: ASSFGTGGREQY
j_gene: TRBJ2-7
d_gene: TRBD1
v_gene: TRBV27